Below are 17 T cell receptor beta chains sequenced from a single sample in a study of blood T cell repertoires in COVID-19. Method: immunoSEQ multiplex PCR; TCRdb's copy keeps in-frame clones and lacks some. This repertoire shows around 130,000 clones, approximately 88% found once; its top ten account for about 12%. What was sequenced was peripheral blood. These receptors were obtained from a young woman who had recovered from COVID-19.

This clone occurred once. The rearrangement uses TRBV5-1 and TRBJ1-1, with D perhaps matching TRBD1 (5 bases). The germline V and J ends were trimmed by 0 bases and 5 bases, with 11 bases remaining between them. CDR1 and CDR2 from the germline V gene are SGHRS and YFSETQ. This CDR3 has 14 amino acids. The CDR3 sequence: CASSLEGVVTEAFF. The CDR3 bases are TGCGCCAGCAGCTTGGAAGGGGTTGTAACTGAAGCTTTCTTT.

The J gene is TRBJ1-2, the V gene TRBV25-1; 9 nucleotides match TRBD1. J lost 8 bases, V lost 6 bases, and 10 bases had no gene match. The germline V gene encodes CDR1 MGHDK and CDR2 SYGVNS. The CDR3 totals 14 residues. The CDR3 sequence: CASRPNTDRGGYTF. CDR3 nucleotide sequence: TGTGCCAGCAGACCCAACACGGACAGGGGCGGCTACACCTTC.

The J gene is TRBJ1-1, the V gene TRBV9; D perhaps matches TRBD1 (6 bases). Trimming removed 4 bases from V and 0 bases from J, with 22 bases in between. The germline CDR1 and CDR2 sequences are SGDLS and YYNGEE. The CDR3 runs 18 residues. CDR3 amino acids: CASSPTGGRGLMNTEAFF. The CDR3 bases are TGTGCCAGCAGCCCCACTGGGGGCAGGGGCCTCATGAACACTGAAGCTTTCTTT.

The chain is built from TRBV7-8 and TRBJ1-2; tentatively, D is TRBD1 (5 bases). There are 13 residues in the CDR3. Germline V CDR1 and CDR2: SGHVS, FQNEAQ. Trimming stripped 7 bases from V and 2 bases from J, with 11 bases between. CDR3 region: CASTGGGNYGYTF. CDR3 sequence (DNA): TGTGCCAGCACTGGGGGGGGAAACTATGGCTACACCTTC.

CDR3 nucleotide sequence: TGTGCCAGCAGTTTTGGGGCGAGCTCCTACAATGAGCAGTTCTTC. Its translation is CASSFGASSYNEQFF. This chain links TRBV27 with TRBJ2-1; the D gene is possibly TRBD1 (5 bases). Looked up from germline, CDR1 is MNHEY and CDR2 is SMNVEV (reference sequence). V was shortened by 3 bases and J by 0 bases, with 9 bases between the two germline ends. The CDR3 length is 15 residues.

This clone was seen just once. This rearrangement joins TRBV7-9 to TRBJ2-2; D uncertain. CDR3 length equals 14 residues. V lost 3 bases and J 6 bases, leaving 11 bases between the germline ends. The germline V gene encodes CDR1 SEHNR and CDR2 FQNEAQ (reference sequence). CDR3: CASSFESSPGELFF. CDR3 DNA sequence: TGTGCCAGCAGCTTCGAGTCATCACCCGGGGAGCTGTTTTTT.

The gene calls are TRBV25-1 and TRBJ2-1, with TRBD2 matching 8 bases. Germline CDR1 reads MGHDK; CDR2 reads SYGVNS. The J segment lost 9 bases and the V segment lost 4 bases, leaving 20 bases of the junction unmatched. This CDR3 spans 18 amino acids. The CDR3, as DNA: TGTGCCAGCAGTGTACGCCTACTTGCAGCGGGAGACTCTAGTGAGCAGTTCTTC. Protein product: CASSVRLLAAGDSSEQFF.

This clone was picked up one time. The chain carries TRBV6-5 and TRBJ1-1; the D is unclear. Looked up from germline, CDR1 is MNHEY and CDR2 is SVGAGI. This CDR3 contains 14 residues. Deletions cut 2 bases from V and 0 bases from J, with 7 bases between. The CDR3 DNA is TGTGCCAGCAGTTACCTCGGGGTGAACACTGAAGCTTTCTTT. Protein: CASSYLGVNTEAFF.

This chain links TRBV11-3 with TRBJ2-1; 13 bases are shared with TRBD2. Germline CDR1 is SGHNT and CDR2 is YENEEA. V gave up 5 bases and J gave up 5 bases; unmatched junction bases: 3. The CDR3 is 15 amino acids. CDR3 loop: CASSLGTSGNNEQFF. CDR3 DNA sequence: TGTGCCAGCAGCCTCGGGACTAGCGGGAACAATGAGCAGTTCTTC.

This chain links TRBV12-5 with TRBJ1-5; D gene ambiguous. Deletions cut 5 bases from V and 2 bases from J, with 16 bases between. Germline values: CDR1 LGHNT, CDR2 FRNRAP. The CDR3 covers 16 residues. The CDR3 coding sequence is TGTGCTAGTGGTCCCTGGGAGGGCTCGGGCAATCAGCCCCAGCATTTT. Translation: CASGPWEGSGNQPQHF.

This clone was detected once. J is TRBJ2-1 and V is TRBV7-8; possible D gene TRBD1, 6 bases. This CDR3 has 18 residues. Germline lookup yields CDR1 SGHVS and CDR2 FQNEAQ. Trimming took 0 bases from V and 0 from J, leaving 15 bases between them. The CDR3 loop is CASSLAVLGASSYNEQFF. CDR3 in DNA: TGTGCCAGCAGCTTAGCGGTTCTGGGGGCCAGCTCCTACAATGAGCAGTTCTTC.

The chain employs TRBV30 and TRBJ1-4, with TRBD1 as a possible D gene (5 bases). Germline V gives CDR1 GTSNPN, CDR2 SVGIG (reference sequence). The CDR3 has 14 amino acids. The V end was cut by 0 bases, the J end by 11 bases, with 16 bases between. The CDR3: CAWSVGAAFGKLFF. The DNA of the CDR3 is TGTGCCTGGAGTGTAGGGGCGGCTTTCGGTAAACTGTTTTTT.

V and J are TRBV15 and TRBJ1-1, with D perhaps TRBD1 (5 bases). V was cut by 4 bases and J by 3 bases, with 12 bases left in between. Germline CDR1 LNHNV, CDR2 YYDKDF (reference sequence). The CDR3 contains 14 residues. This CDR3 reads CATSKGDMDTEAFF. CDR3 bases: TGTGCCACCAGCAAAGGGGATATGGACACTGAAGCTTTCTTT.

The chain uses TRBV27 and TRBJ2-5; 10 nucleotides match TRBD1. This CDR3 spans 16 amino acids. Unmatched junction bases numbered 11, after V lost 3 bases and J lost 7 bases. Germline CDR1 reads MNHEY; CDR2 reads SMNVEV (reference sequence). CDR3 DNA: TGTGCCAGCAGTTTGCACGACAGGGGGCGGCGGGGGACCCAGTACTTC. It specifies CASSLHDRGRRGTQYF.

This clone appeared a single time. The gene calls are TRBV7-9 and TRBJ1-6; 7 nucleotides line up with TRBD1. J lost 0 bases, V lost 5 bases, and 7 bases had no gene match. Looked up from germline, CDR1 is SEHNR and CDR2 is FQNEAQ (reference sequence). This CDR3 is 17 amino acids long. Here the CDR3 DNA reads TGTGCCAGCAGCCTAAAGGACAGGAGCTCCTATAATTCACCCCTCCACTTT. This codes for CASSLKDRSSYNSPLHF.

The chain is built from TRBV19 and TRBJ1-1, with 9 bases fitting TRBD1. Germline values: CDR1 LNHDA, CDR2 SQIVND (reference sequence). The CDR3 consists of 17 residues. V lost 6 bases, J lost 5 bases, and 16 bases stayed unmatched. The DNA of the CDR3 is TGTGCCAGTAGACCGGGGACAGGGTTCCTAGGGGGAACTGAAGCTTTCTTT. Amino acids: CASRPGTGFLGGTEAFF.

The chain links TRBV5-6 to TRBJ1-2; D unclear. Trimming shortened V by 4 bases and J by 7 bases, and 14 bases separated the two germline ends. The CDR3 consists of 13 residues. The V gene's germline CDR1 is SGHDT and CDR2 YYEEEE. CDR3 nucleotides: TGTGCCAGCAGCCCAGTAGGCGGCGGTGGCTACACCTTC. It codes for CASSPVGGGGYTF.